A single sample gave rise to the 28 T cell receptor beta chains below, sequenced in a study of blood T cell repertoires in COVID-19. Data came from immunoSEQ multiplex PCR; TCRdb stores just in-frame clones and leaves some out. The repertoire holds 200,000 to 300,000 clones, with more than 75% as singletons. The material sequenced was peripheral blood. The receptor set was obtained from a man at least 80 years old with acute or convalescent COVID-19.

This clone has a handful of counts. The rearrangement uses TRBV2 and TRBJ2-7; the D is unclear. Trimming removed 0 bases from V and 3 bases from J, with 12 bases in between. The CDR3 runs to 15 residues. Germline V gene lookup returns CDR1 SNHLY and CDR2 FYNNEI. The CDR3 here is CASSEARLYIYEQYF. In DNA, the CDR3 is TGTGCCAGCAGTGAAGCGCGGCTTTACATCTACGAGCAGTACTTC.

The sample holds one count of this clone. The gene calls are TRBV11-2 and TRBJ2-1; 9 nucleotides line up with TRBD1. The ends lost 5 bases at V and 7 bases at J; junction bases unmatched: 9. The CDR3 totals 15 residues. Per the germline V gene, CDR1 is SGHAT and CDR2 is FQNNGV. CDR3: CASSQDRGGWNEQFF. CDR3 DNA sequence: TGTGCCAGCAGCCAGGACAGGGGTGGTTGGAATGAGCAGTTCTTC. The whole variable domain, remainder taken from reference TRBV11-2 and TRBJ2-1, is EAGVAQSPRYKIIEKRQSVAFWCNPISGHATLYWYQQILGQGPKLLIQFQNNGVVDDSQLPKDRFSAERLKGVDSTLKIQPAKLEDSAVYLCASSQDRGGWNEQFFGPGTRLTVL.

The chain employs TRBV4-2 and TRBJ1-1; D possibly corresponds to TRBD1 (6 bases). V was pared by 0 bases and J by 3 bases, with 14 bases between. Germline lookup yields CDR1 LGHNA and CDR2 YNFKEQ. The CDR3 is 16 amino acids. This chain's CDR3 is CASSQDANRDHTEAFF. CDR3 in DNA: TGTGCCAGCAGCCAAGACGCGAACAGGGATCACACTGAAGCTTTCTTT.

This clone was seen more than once but under ten times. The V gene is TRBV28, the J gene TRBJ1-2, with 9 nucleotides matching TRBD1. Trimming cost V 7 bases and J 2 bases; bases outside gene matches: 5. From germline, CDR1 is MDHEN and CDR2 SYDVKM. The CDR3 covers 14 residues. The DNA of the CDR3 is TGTGCCAGCACGTCGGGGACAGGGAACTATGGCTACACCTTC. Translated, it gives CASTSGTGNYGYTF.

The gene calls are TRBV27 and TRBJ1-5; TRBD1 is a possible D gene (5 bases). Per germline, CDR1 MNHEY and CDR2 SMNVEV (reference sequence). Trimming took off 3 bases at V and 0 bases at J, with 9 bases between the two ends. This CDR3 spans 15 amino acids. The CDR3 sequence: CASSLSGLSNQPQHF. DNA of the CDR3: TGTGCCAGCAGTTTGTCGGGACTTAGCAATCAGCCCCAGCATTTT.

The chain uses TRBV7-2 and TRBJ2-1; 7 nucleotides line up with TRBD2. Germline V gives CDR1 SGHTA, CDR2 FQGNSA. Unmatched junction bases numbered 5, after V lost 1 base and J lost 8 bases. The CDR3 is made up of 14 amino acids. For the CDR3, the DNA is TGTGCCAGCAGCTTAGTAGGAGGGAGGGATGAGCAGTTCTTC. It codes for CASSLVGGRDEQFF.

This rearrangement joins TRBV4-1 to TRBJ2-7; TRBD2 matches at 8 bases. There are 17 residues in the CDR3. Trimming took 1 base from V and 3 from J; bases not matched to a gene: 11. CDR1 and CDR2 from the germline V gene are MGHRA and YSYEKL. The CDR3 loop reads CASSQAWGPGGSYEQYF. In nucleotides, the CDR3 is TGCGCCAGCAGCCAAGCGTGGGGGCCGGGGGGGAGCTACGAGCAGTACTTC.

The rearrangement links TRBV10-3 to TRBJ2-5; D may be TRBD2 (5 bases). Trimming pared 2 bases from V and 1 base from J, leaving 14 bases between. The CDR3 spans 16 residues. Looked up from germline, CDR1 is ENHRY and CDR2 is SYGVKD. CDR3 nucleotide sequence: TGTGCCATCAGTGAGGGAGGTCGTAGCCCCCAAGAGACCCAGTACTTC. Residues: CAISEGGRSPQETQYF.

The J gene is TRBJ2-1, the V gene TRBV4-2; 12 bases line up with TRBD2. V trimming: 0 bases; J trimming: 5 bases; junction bases outside the gene matches: 2. The germline CDR1 and CDR2 sequences are LGHNA and YNFKEQ. This CDR3 spans 16 amino acids. The CDR3: CASSQELAGGNNEQFF. In DNA, the CDR3 is TGTGCCAGCAGCCAAGAACTAGCGGGAGGAAACAATGAGCAGTTCTTC.

This clone came up a few times. The chain carries TRBV5-1 and TRBJ2-2; perhaps TRBD1 as D (6 bases). The CDR3 contains 16 residues. The germline V gene encodes CDR1 SGHRS and CDR2 YFSETQ. The germline V and J ends were trimmed by 2 bases and 0 bases, with 11 bases remaining between them. Written as DNA, the CDR3 is TGCGCCAGCAGCTTCGGACAGACCGCGAACACCGGGGAGCTGTTTTTT. Amino acids: CASSFGQTANTGELFF.

Details on this clone: This sample includes further DNA sequences coding for the same CDR3. The rearrangement uses TRBV19 and TRBJ1-5; perhaps TRBD1 as D (5 bases). The germline V gene has CDR1 LNHDA and CDR2 SQIVND (reference sequence). The V end lost 1 base, the J end lost 2 bases, and 9 bases lay between the germline ends. The CDR3 is 15 residues long. CDR3 loop: CASSIVSGGNQPQHF. The DNA of the CDR3 is TGTGCCAGTAGTATAGTATCGGGGGGCAATCAGCCCCAGCATTTT.

The rearrangement joins TRBV28 to TRBJ1-3, with D perhaps matching TRBD1 (5 bases). Trimming pared 3 bases from V and 2 bases from J, leaving 8 bases between. Germline lookup yields CDR1 MDHEN and CDR2 SYDVKM. CDR3 length equals 14 residues. The CDR3 protein is CASSFWGAGNTIYF. The CDR3 DNA reads as TGTGCCAGCAGTTTCTGGGGGGCTGGAAACACCATATATTTT.

This sequence joins TRBV5-5 and TRBJ1-5; 10 bases line up with TRBD1. The CDR3 runs to 15 residues. Losses at the gene ends were 3 bases for V and 7 bases for J; bases not matched to a gene: 7. In germline, CDR1 is SGHKS, CDR2 YYEKEE (reference sequence). DNA for the CDR3: TGTGCCAGCAGCTGGGGACAGGGGCCTTCCCAGCCCCAGCATTTT. This translates into CASSWGQGPSQPQHF.

This chain joins TRBV7-8 and TRBJ1-5, with TRBD1 identical over 8 bases. The V segment lost 6 bases and the J segment 1 base; nucleotides outside the gene matches: 8. The CDR3 sequence is 16 residues long. The germline gives CDR1 SGHVS, CDR2 FQNEAQ. CDR3 amino acids: CASRGQGSSSNQPQHF. DNA for the CDR3: TGTGCCAGCAGAGGACAGGGCTCGTCGAGCAATCAGCCCCAGCATTTT.

The J gene is TRBJ1-1, the V gene TRBV27, with D uncertain. This CDR3 is built from 12 residues. CDR1 and CDR2 from the germline V gene are MNHEY and SMNVEV (reference sequence). Between the trimmed V and J ends, which lost 6 bases and 3 bases, there was a span of 8 bases. DNA of the CDR3: TGTGCCAGCAGGGAACGGGACACTGAAGCTTTCTTT. Translated: CASRERDTEAFF.

This clone was seen a few times. This chain uses TRBV7-2 with TRBJ1-6; 7 bases map to TRBD1. The CDR3 contains 14 residues. J was trimmed by 5 bases and V by 3 bases; bases with no gene match: 1. Germline CDR1 reads SGHTA; CDR2 reads FQGNSA. The CDR3 DNA sequence: TGTGCCAGCAGCTTCGGGACAGATAATTCACCCCTCCACTTT. Protein sequence: CASSFGTDNSPLHF.

This CDR3 is CSVEDAGQASGEQYF. The CDR3, as DNA: TGCAGCGTTGAAGACGCCGGACAGGCCTCTGGCGAGCAGTACTTC. The chain carries TRBV29-1 and TRBJ2-7; 7 bases align to TRBD1. The germline V gene has CDR1 SQVTM and CDR2 ANQGSEA. Trimming removed 0 bases from V and 6 bases from J; junction bases left unmatched: 11. The CDR3 is 15 residues long.

This chain connects TRBV10-3 to TRBJ1-1; D is perhaps TRBD1 (5 bases). Germline values: CDR1 ENHRY, CDR2 SYGVKD. V dropped 0 bases and J dropped 1 base, with 6 bases sitting between them. The CDR3 is 14 residues long. CDR3 amino acids: CAISESRGNTEAFF. The CDR3 DNA follows: TGTGCCATCAGTGAGTCTAGGGGGAACACTGAAGCTTTCTTT.

The chain combines TRBV28 with TRBJ1-1; tentative D call: TRBD1 (5 bases). Between the trimmed V and J ends, which lost 6 bases and 0 bases, there was a span of 8 bases. CDR3 length: 13 amino acids. Germline V gene sequence: CDR1 MDHEN, CDR2 SYDVKM. CDR3 protein: CASRNRMNTEAFF. CDR3 coding DNA: TGTGCCAGCAGGAACAGGATGAACACTGAAGCTTTCTTT.

The chain is built from TRBV2 and TRBJ2-5; TRBD2 is a possible D gene (6 bases). The CDR3 runs to 15 residues. Germline values: CDR1 SNHLY, CDR2 FYNNEI. V lost 8 bases and J lost 2, with 18 bases in between. The CDR3 loop is CASADRGLRQETQYF. In DNA, the CDR3 is TGTGCCAGCGCCGATAGGGGACTGAGACAAGAGACCCAGTACTTC.

The chain uses TRBV10-1 and TRBJ1-4, with 7 bases aligning to TRBD1. The CDR3 runs to 14 residues. Germline values: CDR1 WNHNN, CDR2 SYGVQD (reference sequence). V shed 6 bases, J shed 5 bases, and the junction held 6 bases outside the gene matches. CDR3 in amino acids: CASRPGQINEKLFF. In DNA form, the CDR3 reads TGCGCCAGCAGACCGGGACAGATCAATGAAAAACTGTTTTTT.

CDR3 DNA sequence: TGTGCCAGCAGCTTTAGAGTGAACACTGAAGCTTTCTTT. Translated: CASSFRVNTEAFF. The chain has TRBV7-9 and TRBJ1-1; no firm D call. From germline, CDR1 is SEHNR and CDR2 FQNEAQ (reference sequence). This CDR3 region has 13 residues. V lost 3 bases and J lost 0, with 5 bases in between. Variable domain in full (rest from reference TRBV7-9 and TRBJ1-1): DTGVSQNPRHKITKRGQNVTFRCDPISEHNRLYWYRQTLGQGPEFLTYFQNEAQLEKSRLLSDRFSAERPKGSFSTLEIQRTEQGDSAMYLCASSFRVNTEAFFGQGTRLTVV.

This rearrangement joins TRBV29-1 to TRBJ2-1, with D perhaps matching TRBD2 (5 bases). V was clipped by 1 base and J by 0 bases, with 7 bases between them. The V gene's germline CDR1 is SQVTM and CDR2 ANQGSEA. The CDR3 runs to 14 residues. This CDR3 reads CSVEGTYSYNEQFF. CDR3 bases: TGCAGCGTTGAAGGGACTTACTCCTACAATGAGCAGTTCTTC.

The genes are TRBV28 and TRBJ2-5; weak D call: TRBD2 (6 bases). Germline CDR1 is MDHEN and CDR2 is SYDVKM. Trimming pared 6 bases from V and 4 bases from J, leaving 12 bases between. The CDR3 has 13 residues. The chain's CDR3 is CASSPGDGETQYF. Written as DNA, the CDR3 is TGTGCCAGCAGCCCGGGGGACGGAGAGACCCAGTACTTC.

This rearrangement joins TRBV7-9 to TRBJ2-2, with D possibly matching TRBD2 (5 bases). There are 14 residues in the CDR3. Germline CDR1 reads SEHNR; CDR2 reads FQNEAQ (reference sequence). V dropped 1 base and J dropped 6 bases, with 9 bases sitting between them. The CDR3 coding sequence is TGTGCCAGCAGCTTAGGAGGGTCCCCCGGGGAGCTGTTTTTT. Translated: CASSLGGSPGELFF. Full variable domain (missing parts from reference TRBV7-9 and TRBJ2-2): DTGVSQNPRHKITKRGQNVTFRCDPISEHNRLYWYRQTLGQGPEFLTYFQNEAQLEKSRLLSDRFSAERPKGSFSTLEIQRTEQGDSAMYLCASSLGGSPGELFFGEGSRLTVL.

This clone was recorded once. The chain uses TRBV5-6 and TRBJ2-5, with a tentative D call TRBD1 (6 bases). V shed 1 base and J shed 0 bases, with 10 bases lying between them. The CDR3 runs 15 residues. Germline V gene lookup returns CDR1 SGHDT and CDR2 YYEEEE. This chain's CDR3 is CASSLTGIYQETQYF. CDR3 coding DNA: TGTGCCAGCAGCTTGACAGGGATCTACCAAGAGACCCAGTACTTC. Full variable domain (rest looked up from reference TRBV5-6 and TRBJ2-5): DAGVTQSPTHLIKTRGQQVTLRCSPKSGHDTVSWYQQALGQGPQFIFQYYEEEERQRGNFPDRFSGHQFPNYSSELNVNALLLGDSALYLCASSLTGIYQETQYFGPGTRLLVL.

The chain has TRBV5-1 and TRBJ1-2; 8 bases map to TRBD1. Germline values: CDR1 SGHRS, CDR2 YFSETQ. V shed 2 bases, J shed 7 bases, and the junction held 4 bases outside the gene matches. This CDR3 is 13 amino acids long. The CDR3 loop reads CASSFGQGGGYTF. The CDR3 bases are TGCGCCAGCAGCTTTGGACAGGGAGGTGGCTACACCTTC.

This clone was counted a few times. V and J are TRBV2 and TRBJ1-1; no clear D gene. The CDR3 spans 13 residues. Germline CDR1 reads SNHLY; CDR2 reads FYNNEI. V lost 6 bases, J lost 1 base, and 9 bases lay in between. The CDR3 region is CASRSSRNTEAFF. The CDR3 DNA follows: TGTGCCAGCAGGAGCTCTCGGAACACTGAAGCTTTCTTT.